These T cell receptor beta chains were read from a single sample in a study of shared clonotypes between healthy human individuals. Some clones are missing from TCRdb's copy, which holds only in-frame ones; the method was immunoSEQ multiplex PCR. The profile shows about 600,000 clones, roughly 98% of them singletons. Sequencing was performed on naive CD8+ T cells sorted from blood. The receptors were sampled from a man under 40 in good health. Both conserved end residues are part of each CDR3. D genes are given only for firm matches. Expanded clones get a size class; other rows say once, few or many, or leave the size out.

V gene: TRBV5-1; J gene: TRBJ2-7; clone size: -; D gene: -; CDR3 protein: CASSSTDSSYEQYF; CDR3 DNA: TGCGCCAGCAGCTCAACAGACAGCTCCTACGAGCAGTACTTC
V gene: TRBV5-4; J gene: TRBJ2-7; clone size: -; D gene: TRBD2; CDR3 protein: CASSAGGAYEQYF; CDR3 DNA: TGTGCCAGCTCAGCCGGGGGGGCCTACGAGCAGTACTTC
V gene: TRBV29-1; J gene: TRBJ2-3; clone size: -; D gene: TRBD2; CDR3 protein: CSVQSGSLTDTQYF; CDR3 DNA: TGCAGCGTTCAGAGCGGGAGTCTGACAGATACGCAGTATTTT
V gene: TRBV7-2; J gene: TRBJ2-7; clone size: -; D gene: -; CDR3 protein: CASSFLGYEQYF; CDR3 DNA: TGTGCCAGCAGCTTCCTAGGCTACGAGCAGTACTTC
V gene: TRBV5-4; J gene: TRBJ2-1; clone size: -; D gene: -; CDR3 protein: CASSFSSSLRGLDEQFF; CDR3 DNA: TGTGCCAGCAGCTTTTCGAGTTCGTTACGGGGGCTCGATGAGCAGTTCTTC
V gene: TRBV6-5; J gene: TRBJ2-7; clone size: -; D gene: TRBD1; CDR3 protein: CASRDDRDSFNEQYF; CDR3 DNA: TGTGCCAGCAGAGACGACAGGGATTCCTTCAACGAGCAGTACTTC
V gene: TRBV27; J gene: TRBJ2-3; clone size: once; D gene: TRBD2; CDR3 protein: CASSFYGLAGAPREAQYF; CDR3 DNA: TGTGCCAGCAGTTTCTATGGACTAGCGGGAGCTCCTCGGGAGGCGCAGTATTTT
V gene: TRBV2; J gene: TRBJ1-5; clone size: -; D gene: -; CDR3 protein: CANLQPQPQHF; CDR3 DNA: TGTGCCAACCTTCAGCCTCAGCCCCAGCATTTT
V gene: TRBV9; J gene: TRBJ1-2; clone size: -; D gene: -; CDR3 protein: CASSVDRTSYYGYGYTF; CDR3 DNA: TGTGCCAGCAGCGTAGATAGGACCTCATATTACGGATATGGCTACACCTTC
V gene: TRBV14; J gene: TRBJ2-7; clone size: -; D gene: -; CDR3 protein: CASSQVQGWYEQYF; CDR3 DNA: TGTGCCAGCAGCCAAGTCCAGGGATGGTACGAGCAGTACTTC
V gene: TRBV27; J gene: TRBJ1-5; clone size: -; D gene: -; CDR3 protein: CASSYSSGSNQPQHF; CDR3 DNA: TGTGCCAGCAGTTATTCGAGTGGAAGCAATCAGCCCCAGCATTTT
V gene: TRBV5-1; J gene: TRBJ1-5; clone size: -; D gene: -; CDR3 protein: CASSVQLVSGAFSNQPQHF; CDR3 DNA: TGCGCCAGCAGCGTTCAGCTTGTATCAGGGGCCTTTAGCAATCAGCCCCAGCATTTT
V gene: TRBV27; J gene: TRBJ1-5; clone size: -; D gene: TRBD1; CDR3 protein: CASSWTGRDQPQHF; CDR3 DNA: TGTGCCAGCAGTTGGACAGGGCGAGATCAGCCCCAGCATTTT
V gene: TRBV7-9; J gene: TRBJ2-7; clone size: -; D gene: -; CDR3 protein: CASSLLTTGSSYEQYF; CDR3 DNA: TGTGCCAGCAGCTTGCTTACCACAGGGAGCTCCTACGAGCAGTACTTC
V gene: TRBV18; J gene: TRBJ2-5; clone size: -; D gene: TRBD1; CDR3 protein: CASSRLTPGTGRETQYF; CDR3 DNA: TGTGCCAGCTCACGATTGACCCCTGGGACAGGGCGAGAGACCCAGTACTTC
V gene: TRBV5-1; J gene: TRBJ2-1; clone size: -; D gene: -; CDR3 protein: CASSTDYNEQFF; CDR3 DNA: TGCGCCAGCAGTACAGATTACAATGAGCAGTTCTTC
V gene: TRBV28; J gene: TRBJ1-2; clone size: -; D gene: TRBD1; CDR3 protein: CASTLEGTGVFGYTF; CDR3 DNA: TGTGCCAGCACACTCGAGGGGACAGGGGTATTTGGCTACACCTTC
V gene: TRBV7-6; J gene: TRBJ1-1; clone size: -; D gene: -; CDR3 protein: CASSGGQGPGNLNTEAFF; CDR3 DNA: TGTGCCAGCAGCGGGGGTCAGGGGCCGGGGAATTTGAACACTGAAGCTTTCTTT
V gene: TRBV7-9; J gene: TRBJ1-1; clone size: -; D gene: -; CDR3 protein: CASSLVGSANTEAFF; CDR3 DNA: TGTGCCAGCAGCTTAGTTGGCAGTGCGAACACTGAAGCTTTCTTT
V gene: TRBV4-1; J gene: TRBJ1-2; clone size: -; D gene: -; CDR3 protein: CASSQGLASGAGYTF; CDR3 DNA: TGCGCCAGCAGCCAAGGATTAGCGTCAGGGGCTGGCTACACCTTC
V gene: TRBV7-9; J gene: TRBJ2-3; clone size: -; D gene: -; CDR3 protein: CASTDTNTQYF; CDR3 DNA: TGTGCCAGCACCGACACGAATACGCAGTATTTT
V gene: TRBV27; J gene: TRBJ2-4; clone size: -; D gene: -; CDR3 protein: CASSWGSKNIQYF; CDR3 DNA: TGTGCCAGCAGTTGGGGATCCAAAAACATTCAGTACTTC